One and the same sample provided the 3 T cell receptor beta chains below, sequenced in a study of CD8+ T cells in alopecia areata. Treatment in this sample: oral pan-JAK inhibitor, 5-10 mg twice daily. RNA was isolated and reverse transcribed to cDNA, the sequencing template. The protocol was immunoSEQ multiplex PCR, while the TCRdb copy is restricted to in-frame clones and leaves out a portion. The table shows approximately 140,000 clones, with around 87% occurring only once. The sequencing here drew on CD8+ T cells sorted from blood, taken at week 4, from a patient treated with tofacitinib. The receptors were sampled from a human donor with alopecia areata.

J is TRBJ1-2 and V is TRBV29-1; weak D call: TRBD1 (6 bases). The CDR3 covers 12 residues. Trimming shortened V by 3 bases and J by 3 bases, and 8 bases separated the two germline ends. The germline V gene has CDR1 SQVTM and CDR2 ANQGSEA. The CDR3 DNA reads as TGCAGCGTTGACTCAGGGGACTATGGCTACACCTTC. It yields the protein CSVDSGDYGYTF.

This chain connects TRBV7-6 to TRBJ1-2; no clear D. The germline V gene has CDR1 SGHVS and CDR2 FNYEAQ. V shed 3 bases and J shed 6 bases, with 11 bases lying between them. The CDR3 spans 13 residues. The CDR3, as DNA: TGTGCCAGCAGCTTCAAGGGCGCTGATGGCTACACCTTC. The encoded protein is CASSFKGADGYTF.

The chain recombines TRBV29-1 with TRBJ2-7, with 7 bases identical to TRBD1. V trimming: 3 bases; J trimming: 0 bases; junction bases outside the gene matches: 5. Germline CDR1 is SQVTM and CDR2 is ANQGSEA. The CDR3 is made up of 14 amino acids. In DNA form, the CDR3 reads TGCAGCGTTGACTCCGGGACAGACTCCTACGAGCAGTACTTC. Its translation: CSVDSGTDSYEQYF.